This T cell receptor (beta chain) appears in the sequencing data of a study of T cells in tumors after PD-1 blockade. For the study at large: Treatment was either pembrolizumab 200 mg every 3 weeks or cemiplimab 350 mg every 2 weeks. A subset received ongoing vismodegib 150 mg daily alongside anti-PD-1 therapy.

Only in-frame clones appear in the TCRdb table, and some are missing; sequencing was by immunoSEQ multiplex PCR. The data hold about 20,000 clones, with around 80% observed a single time. CDR1 and CDR2 from the germline V gene are SGHVS and FNYEAQ. The CDR3 is made up of 17 amino acids. Trimming removed 0 bases at V and 7 bases at J, with 22 bases between. The TCR originated in a human donor with basal cell carcinoma. This chain connects TRBV7-6 to TRBJ2-7; possibly TRBD1 or TRBD2 for D (5 bases each). Sequences were derived from PBMCs, sampled before anti-PD-1 treatment. The CDR3 region has the DNA TGTGCCAGCAGCTTAGCACCCCCTCCAGGAGGAAGGGGAGAGCAGTACTTC. Residues: CASSLAPPPGGRGEQYF.